This T cell receptor beta chain stems from a study of blood T cell repertoires in COVID-19. Profiled with immunoSEQ multiplex PCR; TCRdb holds only in-frame clones, not every one. This sample has roughly 250,000 clones, with 87% found just once. The J segment lost 11 bases and the V segment lost 5 bases, leaving 8 bases of the junction unmatched. This CDR3 has 13 amino acids. Germline V lookup: CDR1 MNHEY, CDR2 SVGAGI. This receptor was taken from a man in his sixties who had recovered from COVID-19. The chain employs TRBV6-5 and TRBJ1-1, with 10 nucleotides matching TRBD1. Sequenced: peripheral blood. The CDR3 DNA reads as TGTGCCAGCAGTCGGACAGGGGGGGGATTGGCTTTCTTT. Translating it yields CASSRTGGGLAFF.